This TCR beta chain comes out of a study of identical twins. Study-wide results and limits: It was possible that invariant MAIT and iNKT cells partly confounded the zero-insertion analyses. Shared out-of-frame alpha sequences (those common to twins) showed excess low generation probability. In beta out-of-frame sequences, the excess sharing between twins was weaker.

Every donor was a healthy Caucasian. J gave up 7 bases and V 4 bases, and 16 bases lay outside the gene matches. The CDR3 covers 17 residues. The germline V gene encodes CDR1 SGHRS and CDR2 YFSETQ. MiXCR was run by TCRdb on the 5' RACE reads, yielding one entry per CDR3 protein. This table has fewer than 650,000 distinct CDR3 sequences, roughly 9.5% appearing once. This clonotype was detected a few times. Its antigen is undetermined. The same specimen was also included in a second study, on yellow fever vaccine responses in identical twins.

The material sequenced was PBMCs. The sequence derives from a woman younger than 30 in good health. This chain connects TRBV5-1 to TRBJ2-7; 11 bases match TRBD2. The DNA for the CDR3 is TGCGCCAGCAGCCAGGGACAGAGACTAGCGGGAACGAATGAGCAGTACTTC. It encodes CASSQGQRLAGTNEQYF. Drawing the rest from reference TRBV5-1 and TRBJ2-7, the complete variable domain is KAGVTQTPRYLIKTRGQQVTLSCSPISGHRSVSWYQQTPGQGLQFLFEYFSETQRNKGNFPGRFSGRQFSNSRSEMNVSTLELGDSALYLCASSQGQRLAGTNEQYFGPGTRLTVT.